The clone carrying this TCR beta chain was observed a few times. These data originate in a study of early T cells in non-severe SARS-CoV-2 infection. MiXCR, applied by TCRdb to the 5' RACE reads, yields one record per CDR3 protein. The table records 71,000 or so distinct CDR3 sequences, around 15% of them present only once. The CDR3 is made up of 12 amino acids. Trimming removed 7 bases at V and 3 bases at J, with 9 bases between. Germline-derived CDR1 and CDR2 are SGHVS and FNYEAQ. Specimen: whole blood. The TCR was taken from an adult who was a healthcare worker with PCR-confirmed SARS-CoV-2 infection or an uninfected control (not recorded which). J is TRBJ1-1 and V is TRBV7-6; D is ambiguous. CDR3 protein: CASTTGDTEAFF. The CDR3 DNA sequence: TGTGCCAGCACCACTGGGGACACTGAAGCTTTCTTT.